These 21 T cell receptor beta chains were sequenced from one sample in a study of blood T cell repertoires in COVID-19. The assay was immunoSEQ multiplex PCR, and TCRdb's table has in-frame clones only and misses some. The table includes 150,000 to 200,000 clones, 80% to 85% detected once. Specimen: peripheral blood. The source of these receptors is a woman aged 70 to 79 with COVID-19, enrolled during active disease.

This clone was counted once. The chain couples TRBV6-5 to TRBJ2-7, with 7 nucleotides matching TRBD2. Per germline, CDR1 MNHEY and CDR2 SVGAGI. This CDR3 is built from 13 residues. The V gene end was trimmed by 6 bases and the J gene end by 0 bases; junction bases not matched to a gene: 2. The CDR3 bases are TGTGCCAGCAGCCGGGACTACTCCTACGAGCAGTACTTC. Protein: CASSRDYSYEQYF.

V and J are TRBV9 and TRBJ1-3; no clear D. The CDR3 sequence is 15 residues long. Trimming left V 0 bases short and J 3 bases short, with 10 bases between. The germline V gene has CDR1 SGDLS and CDR2 YYNGEE. The CDR3 sequence is CASSVGGNFGNTIYF. The CDR3 coding sequence is TGTGCCAGCAGCGTAGGTGGTAACTTTGGAAACACCATATATTTT.

This clone was seen a handful of times. The V call is TRBV19, the J call TRBJ1-6; D gene unclear. Germline V lookup: CDR1 LNHDA, CDR2 SQIVND (reference sequence). With 9 bases removed from V and 10 bases from J, the gap between germline ends came to 19 bases. This CDR3 region has 14 residues. CDR3 coding DNA: TGTGCCAGCCGACAAGAGAGACTAAGCTCACCCCTCCACTTT. Protein product: CASRQERLSSPLHF.

The chain recombines TRBV15 with TRBJ1-1, with D possibly matching TRBD1 (5 bases). Between the trimmed V and J ends, which lost 5 bases and 0 bases, there was a span of 13 bases. Germline CDR1 is LNHNV and CDR2 is YYDKDF (reference sequence). This CDR3 is 15 amino acids long. The CDR3 DNA sequence: TGTGCCACCAGCTCAACCAGGGCGGTGAACACTGAAGCTTTCTTT. Protein sequence: CATSSTRAVNTEAFF.

This clone showed up many times. The CDR3: CASRWRTARNSPLHF. Written as DNA, the CDR3 is TGTGCAAGTCGCTGGCGGACAGCGAGAAATTCACCCCTCCACTTT. The chain links TRBV12-2 to TRBJ1-6; TRBD1, the D gene given by the table, was not confirmed from the DNA. TRBV12-2 is annotated as a pseudogene. The CDR3 spans 15 residues.

The chain uses TRBV19 and TRBJ2-7; 7 nucleotides agree with TRBD1. Unmatched junction bases numbered 12, after V lost 4 bases and J lost 6 bases. The length of the CDR3 is 15 residues. Germline CDR1 LNHDA, CDR2 SQIVND (reference sequence). As DNA, the CDR3 is TGTGCCAGTAGTAGCAAAAACAGGGGAATGGGCGAGCAGTACTTC. It specifies CASSSKNRGMGEQYF.

In this sample, this clone turned up a few times. The V call is TRBV19, the J call TRBJ2-4, with 9 bases that match TRBD1. V lost 6 bases and J lost 4; bases outside the gene matches: 7. This CDR3 is 15 amino acids long. Germline values: CDR1 LNHDA, CDR2 SQIVND (reference sequence). The chain's CDR3 is CASRKDRGGKNIQYF. The CDR3 region has the DNA TGTGCCAGTAGGAAGGACAGGGGCGGGAAAAACATTCAGTACTTC.

CDR3 DNA sequence: TGTGCCAGCAGTATAAACGCGGAAAATTCACCCCTCCACTTT. It is translated as CASSINAENSPLHF. The rearrangement uses TRBV11-2 and TRBJ1-6; D ambiguous. Germline CDR1 SGHAT, CDR2 FQNNGV. The CDR3 is made up of 14 amino acids. V was shortened by 6 bases and J by 7 bases, with 13 bases between the two germline ends. Together with reference TRBV11-2 and TRBJ1-6, the CDR3 gives the full variable domain: EAGVAQSPRYKIIEKRQSVAFWCNPISGHATLYWYQQILGQGPKLLIQFQNNGVVDDSQLPKDRFSAERLKGVDSTLKIQPAKLEDSAVYLCASSINAENSPLHFGNGTRLTVT.

The genes are TRBV5-6 and TRBJ1-5; TRBD1 matches at 7 bases. The CDR3 loop spans 14 amino acids. J gave up 5 bases and V 1 base, and 3 bases lay outside the gene matches. CDR1 and CDR2 (germline): SGHDT, YYEEEE. This CDR3 is CASSLYRGDQPQHF. The CDR3 DNA is TGTGCCAGCAGCTTGTACAGGGGCGATCAGCCCCAGCATTTT. Full variable domain (rest looked up from reference TRBV5-6 and TRBJ1-5): DAGVTQSPTHLIKTRGQQVTLRCSPKSGHDTVSWYQQALGQGPQFIFQYYEEEERQRGNFPDRFSGHQFPNYSSELNVNALLLGDSALYLCASSLYRGDQPQHFGDGTRLSIL.

CDR3 sequence (DNA): TGTGCCAGCGAGGGGGACTCCTACGAGCAGTACGTC. It is translated as CASEGDSYEQYV. The chain recombines TRBV27 with TRBJ2-7, with a weak D call TRBD1 (6 bases). The CDR3 totals 12 residues. V lost 8 bases, J lost 0 bases, and 8 bases lay in between. Germline CDR1 and CDR2: MNHEY and SMNVEV (reference sequence).

DNA for the CDR3: TGTGCCAGCAGCCACGGGACAGGCTACGAGCAGTACGTC. This translates into CASSHGTGYEQYV. This chain links TRBV7-2 with TRBJ2-7; TRBD1 matches at 8 bases. This CDR3 comprises 13 residues. Germline trimming cut 5 bases from V and 3 bases from J; bases unmatched to any gene: 3. Looked up from germline, CDR1 is SGHTA and CDR2 is FQGNSA.

The sample holds a few counts of this clone. The chain uses TRBV6-5 and TRBJ2-2, with D perhaps matching TRBD1 (6 bases). Germline CDR1 is MNHEY and CDR2 is SVGAGI. This CDR3 comprises 15 residues. Trimming took 7 bases from V and 4 from J, leaving 16 bases between them. CDR3 DNA sequence: TGTGCCAGCACGGCACAGGGTCGGGTCACCGGGGAGCTGTTTTTT. Protein: CASTAQGRVTGELFF.

The chain employs TRBV4-2 and TRBJ2-3; TRBD2 agrees at 9 bases. V shed 5 bases and J 4 bases; nucleotides not matched to a gene: 10. Germline CDR1 LGHNA, CDR2 YNFKEQ. The CDR3 runs to 16 residues. This CDR3 reads CASSELLAGEADTQYF. CDR3 nucleotide sequence: TGTGCCAGCAGCGAGTTACTAGCGGGTGAGGCAGATACGCAGTATTTT.

The V and J genes are TRBV24-1 and TRBJ2-2; 8 bases are a match to TRBD1. The CDR3 totals 15 residues. Germline CDR1 reads KGHDR; CDR2 reads SFDVKD. Trimming removed 4 bases from V and 8 bases from J; junction bases left unmatched: 8. CDR3 sequence reads: CATSDPQGVSGELFF. DNA for the CDR3: TGTGCCACCAGTGACCCACAGGGGGTATCGGGGGAGCTGTTTTTT.

CDR3 loop: CATSDPGGSGNMFF. The CDR3 DNA sequence: TGTGCCACCAGTGACCCGGGGGGTAGCGGGAATATGTTCTTC. The V call is TRBV24-1, the J call TRBJ2-1, with 8 positions matching TRBD2. The V gene end was trimmed by 4 bases and the J gene end by 15 bases; junction bases not matched to a gene: 13. Germline V gives CDR1 KGHDR, CDR2 SFDVKD. CDR3 length: 14 amino acids.

This clone appeared once. The V call is TRBV2, the J call TRBJ2-7; tentative D call: TRBD2 (5 bases). V lost 5 bases and J 0 bases, leaving 11 bases between the germline ends. In germline, CDR1 is SNHLY, CDR2 FYNNEI. The length of the CDR3 is 14 residues. CDR3 sequence reads: CASSPRTGSYEQYF. The DNA for the CDR3 is TGTGCCAGCAGTCCCCGGACTGGCTCCTACGAGCAGTACTTC.

The chain is built from TRBV29-1 and TRBJ1-1, with D possibly matching TRBD1 (5 bases). Germline V gene lookup returns CDR1 SQVTM and CDR2 ANQGSEA. V lost 7 bases, J lost 4 bases, and 16 bases lay in between. This CDR3 contains 13 residues. CDR3 bases: TGCAGCGCCGCCATGGGGGGGGTCACTGAAGCTTTCTTT. Translation gives CSAAMGGVTEAFF.

The rearrangement links TRBV6-5 to TRBJ1-2; possibly TRBD1 for D (6 bases). This CDR3 contains 15 residues. Trimming removed 1 base at V and 1 base at J, with 10 bases between. The germline gives CDR1 MNHEY, CDR2 SVGAGI. The CDR3 spells CASSYYGQSNYGYTF. CDR3 nucleotides: TGTGCCAGCAGTTACTACGGACAGAGTAACTATGGCTACACCTTC.

V and J are TRBV9 and TRBJ2-4; TRBD1 is a possible D gene (6 bases). Trimming took 3 bases from V and 8 from J, leaving 21 bases between them. This CDR3 spans 16 amino acids. Germline CDR1 is SGDLS and CDR2 is YYNGEE. Here the CDR3 reads CASSAGRTTGSHIQYF. In DNA, the CDR3 is TGTGCCAGCAGCGCAGGAAGAACTACAGGGTCGCACATTCAGTACTTC.

The chain carries TRBV30 and TRBJ1-2, with D possibly matching TRBD1 (5 bases). The V gene's germline CDR1 is GTSNPN and CDR2 SVGIG (reference sequence). V was shortened by 6 bases and J by 2 bases, with 16 bases between the two germline ends. The CDR3 is 14 residues long. DNA for the CDR3: TGTGCCTGCTCGCAGGACATGACCAACTATGGCTACACCTTC. It codes for CACSQDMTNYGYTF.

This chain links TRBV13 with TRBJ2-3; TRBD2 matches at 10 bases. The CDR3 runs 15 residues. The germline V gene has CDR1 PRHDT and CDR2 FYEKMQ (reference sequence). V lost 3 bases to trimming and J lost 9 bases; unmatched junction nucleotides: 9. The CDR3 coding sequence is TGTGCCAGCAGCTTCGATCTAGCGGGAGTTCACACGCAGTATTTT. This translates into CASSFDLAGVHTQYF.